This T cell receptor beta chain is drawn from a study of T-cell memory formation after mild COVID-19. Overall study: Largely donor-specific sequence clusters came from a couple of donors. Study results and limitations: Pre-infection memory carried some responding clones, suggesting that cross-reactive memory joined.

The V gene's germline CDR1 is SGHAT and CDR2 FQDESV (reference sequence). The CDR3 spans 16 residues. V was shortened by 3 bases and J by 0 bases, with 14 bases between the two germline ends. To note about this clonotype: Antigen: not known.

TCRdb reanalysed the 5' RACE reads using MiXCR and keeps one entry per CDR3 protein. Of 150,000 to 200,000 distinct CDR3 sequences listed, 15% to 20% were seen once; the top ten hold roughly 4%. The chain carries TRBV11-1 and TRBJ1-2; TRBD1 might be the D (6 bases). The sequence came from a young man who had mild COVID-19 (a few samples of this study predate the infection). Cell type and time point are not known. The sequenced sample consisted of PBMCs or a T cell subset sorted from them (not recorded which). The DNA of the CDR3 is TGTGCCAGCAGCTTCTCCCCCAGGGGTGCTAACTATGGCTACACCTTC. Translating it yields CASSFSPRGANYGYTF.